This T cell receptor beta chain was recorded in a study of blood T cell repertoires in COVID-19. Study-wide background: Sources were T cells, B-cell-depleted T cells, or PBMCs; the material itself was cDNA or gDNA.

Using immunoSEQ multiplex PCR, the repertoire was profiled, and TCRdb retains in-frame clones only, with some absent. The repertoire holds over 250,000 clones, with approximately 90% as singletons. This CDR3 comprises 14 residues. The germline V gene encodes CDR1 KGHSH and CDR2 LQKENI. The junction had 10 bases not matched to a gene; V was cut back by 10 bases and J by 4 bases. Source material: peripheral blood. The clonotype comes from a man aged 55 to 69 who had recovered from COVID-19. The rearrangement uses TRBV18 and TRBJ2-1, with 7 bases aligning to TRBD1. CDR3 DNA: TGTGCCACACAGCCTCCGGGACAGTACAATGAGCAGTTCTTC. This sequence encodes CATQPPGQYNEQFF.